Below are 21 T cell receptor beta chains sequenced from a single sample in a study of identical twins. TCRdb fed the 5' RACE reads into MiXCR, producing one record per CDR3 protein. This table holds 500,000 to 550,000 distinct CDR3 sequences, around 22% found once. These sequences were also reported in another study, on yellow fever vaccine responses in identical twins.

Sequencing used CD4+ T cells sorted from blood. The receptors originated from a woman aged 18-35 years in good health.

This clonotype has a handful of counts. The CDR3: CSVLAGAGLETQYF. Written as DNA, the CDR3 is TGCAGCGTTCTTGCCGGAGCCGGCTTGGAGACCCAGTACTTC. The V and J genes are TRBV29-1 and TRBJ2-5; unclear D gene. From germline, CDR1 is SQVTM and CDR2 ANQGSEA. The CDR3 is 14 residues long. Trimming took off 5 bases at V and 5 bases at J, with 18 bases between the two ends.

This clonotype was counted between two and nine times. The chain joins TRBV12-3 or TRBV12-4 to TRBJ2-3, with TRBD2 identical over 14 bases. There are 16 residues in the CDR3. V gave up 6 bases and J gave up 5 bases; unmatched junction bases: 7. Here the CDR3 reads CASREAGTSGGDTQYF. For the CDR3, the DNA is TGTGCCAGCAGGGAAGCCGGGACTAGCGGGGGAGATACGCAGTATTTT.

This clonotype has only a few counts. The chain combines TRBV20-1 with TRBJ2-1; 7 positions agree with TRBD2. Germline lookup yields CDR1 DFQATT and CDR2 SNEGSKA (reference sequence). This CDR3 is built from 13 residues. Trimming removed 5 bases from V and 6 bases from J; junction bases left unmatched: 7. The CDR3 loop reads CSAPGLIGNEQFF. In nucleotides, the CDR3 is TGCAGTGCTCCGGGACTAATAGGCAATGAGCAGTTCTTC.

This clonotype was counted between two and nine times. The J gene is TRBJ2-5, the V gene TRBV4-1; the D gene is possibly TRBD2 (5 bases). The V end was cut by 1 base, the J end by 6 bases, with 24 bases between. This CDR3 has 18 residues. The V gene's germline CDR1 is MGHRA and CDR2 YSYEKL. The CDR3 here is CASSQVVGSMTGSKTQYF. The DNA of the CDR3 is TGCGCCAGCAGCCAAGTGGTCGGCTCTATGACTGGGAGCAAGACCCAGTACTTC.

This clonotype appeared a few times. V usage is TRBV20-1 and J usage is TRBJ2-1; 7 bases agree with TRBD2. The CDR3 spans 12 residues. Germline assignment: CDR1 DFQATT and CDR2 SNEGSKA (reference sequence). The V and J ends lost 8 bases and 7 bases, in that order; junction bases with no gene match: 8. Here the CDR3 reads CSKTSWLNEQFF. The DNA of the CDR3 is TGCAGTAAGACTAGCTGGCTAAATGAGCAGTTCTTC.

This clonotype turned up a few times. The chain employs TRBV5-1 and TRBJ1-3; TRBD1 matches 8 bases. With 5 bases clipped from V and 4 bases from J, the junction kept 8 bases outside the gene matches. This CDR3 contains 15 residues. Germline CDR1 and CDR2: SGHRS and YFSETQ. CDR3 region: CASSVSGGRGNTIYF. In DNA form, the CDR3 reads TGCGCCAGCAGTGTCTCAGGGGGCCGGGGAAACACCATATATTTT.

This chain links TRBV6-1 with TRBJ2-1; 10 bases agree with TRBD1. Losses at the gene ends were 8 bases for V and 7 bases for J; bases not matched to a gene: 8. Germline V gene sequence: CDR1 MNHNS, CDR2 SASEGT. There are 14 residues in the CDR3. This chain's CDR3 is CASGGTGAGNEQFF. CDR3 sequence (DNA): TGTGCCAGCGGCGGGACAGGGGCTGGAAATGAGCAGTTCTTC.

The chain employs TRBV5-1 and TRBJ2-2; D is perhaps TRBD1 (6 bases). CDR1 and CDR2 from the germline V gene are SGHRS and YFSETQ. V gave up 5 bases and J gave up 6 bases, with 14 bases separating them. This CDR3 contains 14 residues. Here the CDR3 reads CASRSTTGSGELFF. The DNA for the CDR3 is TGCGCCAGCAGATCTACAACAGGGTCCGGGGAGCTGTTTTTT.

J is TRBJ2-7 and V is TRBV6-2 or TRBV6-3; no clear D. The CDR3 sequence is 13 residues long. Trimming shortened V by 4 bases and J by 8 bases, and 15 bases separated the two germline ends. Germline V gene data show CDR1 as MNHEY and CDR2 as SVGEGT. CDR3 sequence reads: CASSSGSRLQQYF. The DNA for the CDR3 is TGTGCCAGCAGTTCGGGTTCCCGCTTGCAGCAGTACTTC.

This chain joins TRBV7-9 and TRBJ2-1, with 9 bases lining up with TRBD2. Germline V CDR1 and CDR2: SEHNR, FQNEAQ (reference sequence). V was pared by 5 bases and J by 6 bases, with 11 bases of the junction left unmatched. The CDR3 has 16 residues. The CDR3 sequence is CASSPSLAGFFNEQFF. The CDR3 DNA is TGTGCCAGCAGCCCGAGTCTAGCGGGATTTTTCAATGAGCAGTTCTTC.

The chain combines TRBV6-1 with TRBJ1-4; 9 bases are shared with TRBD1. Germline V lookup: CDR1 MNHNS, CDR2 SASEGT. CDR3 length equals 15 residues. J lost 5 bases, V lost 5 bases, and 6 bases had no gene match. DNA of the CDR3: TGTGCCAGCAGTCGAACAGGGGGCTCGAATGAAAAACTGTTTTTT. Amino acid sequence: CASSRTGGSNEKLFF.

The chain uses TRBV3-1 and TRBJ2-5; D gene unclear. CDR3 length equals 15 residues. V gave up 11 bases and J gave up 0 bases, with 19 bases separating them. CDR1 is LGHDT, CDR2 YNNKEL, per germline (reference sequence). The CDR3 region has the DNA TGTGCCTCCTGCCCCTCCCCCCGCGACCAAGAGACCCAGTACTTC. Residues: CASCPSPRDQETQYF.

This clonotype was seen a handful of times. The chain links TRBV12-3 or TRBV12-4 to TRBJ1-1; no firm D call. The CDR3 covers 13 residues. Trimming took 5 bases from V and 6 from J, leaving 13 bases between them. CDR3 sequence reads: CASSLTGRAEAFF. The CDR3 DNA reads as TGTGCCAGCAGTCTGACGGGGAGGGCTGAAGCTTTCTTT.

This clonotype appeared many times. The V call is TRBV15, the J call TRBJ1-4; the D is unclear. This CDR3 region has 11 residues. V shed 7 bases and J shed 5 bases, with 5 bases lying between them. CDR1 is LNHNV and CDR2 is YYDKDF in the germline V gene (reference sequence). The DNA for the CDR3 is TGTGCCACCAAAGACAATGAAAAACTGTTTTTT. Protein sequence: CATKDNEKLFF.

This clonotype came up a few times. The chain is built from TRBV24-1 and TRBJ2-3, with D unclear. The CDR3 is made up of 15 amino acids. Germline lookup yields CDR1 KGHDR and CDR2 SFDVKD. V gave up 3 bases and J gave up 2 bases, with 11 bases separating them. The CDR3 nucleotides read TGTGCCACCAGTGATGCCTTGAGACCCACAGATACGCAGTATTTT. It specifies CATSDALRPTDTQYF.

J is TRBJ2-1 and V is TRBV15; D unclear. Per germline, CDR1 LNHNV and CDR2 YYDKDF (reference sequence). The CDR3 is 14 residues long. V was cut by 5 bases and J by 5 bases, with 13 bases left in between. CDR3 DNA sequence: TGTGCCACCAGCCGGGTCCAGGATCACAATGAGCAGTTCTTC. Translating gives CATSRVQDHNEQFF.

CDR3: CASGAPGLEFYEQYF. CDR3 in DNA: TGTGCTAGTGGGGCTCCGGGACTAGAGTTTTACGAGCAGTACTTC. The V call is TRBV12-5, the J call TRBJ2-7, with 8 nucleotides matching TRBD2. The CDR3 contains 15 residues. J lost 4 bases, V lost 6 bases, and 11 bases had no gene match. Germline loops: CDR1 LGHNT, CDR2 FRNRAP.

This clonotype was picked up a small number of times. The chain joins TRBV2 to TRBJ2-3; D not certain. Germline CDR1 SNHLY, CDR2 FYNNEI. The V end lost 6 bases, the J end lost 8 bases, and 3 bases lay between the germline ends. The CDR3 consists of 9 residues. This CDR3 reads CASRGTQYF. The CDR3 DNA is TGTGCCAGCAGAGGTACGCAGTATTTT.

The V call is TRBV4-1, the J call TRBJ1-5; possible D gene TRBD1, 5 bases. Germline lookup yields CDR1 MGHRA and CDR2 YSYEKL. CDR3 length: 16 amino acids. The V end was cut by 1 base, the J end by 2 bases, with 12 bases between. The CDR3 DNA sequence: TGCGCCAGCAGCCAAGCGGGGACTTGGGGCAATCAGCCCCAGCATTTT. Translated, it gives CASSQAGTWGNQPQHF.

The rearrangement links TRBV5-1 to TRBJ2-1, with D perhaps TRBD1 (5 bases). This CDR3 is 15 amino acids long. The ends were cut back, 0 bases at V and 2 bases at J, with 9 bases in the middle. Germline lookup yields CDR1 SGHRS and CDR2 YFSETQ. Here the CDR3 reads CASSLVAGTYNEQFF. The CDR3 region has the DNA TGCGCCAGCAGCTTGGTTGCAGGGACCTACAATGAGCAGTTCTTC.

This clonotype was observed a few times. The chain's CDR3 is CASSQEQGFGQPQHF. DNA of the CDR3: TGTGCCAGCAGCCAGGAACAGGGGTTCGGTCAGCCCCAGCATTTT. The chain employs TRBV3-1 and TRBJ1-5, with 7 positions matching TRBD1. Germline CDR1 is LGHDT and CDR2 is YNNKEL (reference sequence). Losses at the gene ends were 3 bases for V and 6 bases for J; bases not matched to a gene: 8. There are 15 residues in the CDR3.